The sample holds many counts of the clone carrying this T cell receptor (beta chain). This sample was included in a study of T cells in Graves' hyperthyroidism and ophthalmopathy. TCR beta CDR3 region amplification was performed from RNA transcripts. Researchers ran a first-round RT-PCR on the TCR CDR3 using the HTBI primer set. Each CDR3 protein is one row after TCRdb ran MiXCR on the multiplex PCR reads. The sample lists 360,000 or so distinct CDR3 sequences; about a sixth were seen once. The V and J ends lost 6 bases and 6 bases respectively, with 18 bases between them. Germline lookup yields CDR1 ENHRY and CDR2 SYGVKD. The length of the CDR3 is 14 residues.

Input material: blood. V is TRBV10-3 and J is TRBJ2-7, with D possibly being TRBD1 (6 bases). This sequence was found in a woman in her forties with Graves' ophthalmopathy. CDR3 in DNA: TGTGCCATCAGCCCAGCCTTCGACAGGCCCGAGCAGTACTTC. Encoded protein: CAISPAFDRPEQYF.